The next 30 T cell receptor beta chains were all read from a single sample in a study of blood T cells in healthy people across ages. Next came a second PCR, run for about 7 to 12 cycles, which used a sample-barcoded 5' primer along with a J-beta primer mix. TCRdb re-called the 5' RACE reads with MiXCR, one entry per CDR3 protein. The repertoire holds approximately 800,000 distinct CDR3 sequences, with more than 55% as singletons. Material: blood. The receptor source for this set is a man aged 40-50 years in good health.

The gene calls are TRBV2 and TRBJ1-2; D ambiguous. The germline V and J ends were trimmed by 2 bases and 3 bases, with 7 bases remaining between them. Germline V gene lookup returns CDR1 SNHLY and CDR2 FYNNEI. The CDR3 consists of 13 residues. The CDR3 sequence: CASSENKHYGYTF. The DNA of the CDR3 is TGTGCCAGCAGTGAAAATAAGCACTATGGCTACACCTTC.

This sequence joins TRBV28 and TRBJ2-3; 9 bases line up with TRBD2. Germline V CDR1 and CDR2: MDHEN, SYDVKM. The CDR3 runs 12 residues. The junction had 6 bases not matched to a gene; V was cut back by 6 bases and J by 11 bases. As DNA, the CDR3 is TGTGCCAGCAGCCTAAGGCGGGGGGGGCAGTATTTT. This translates into CASSLRRGGQYF.

The V and J genes are TRBV4-2 and TRBJ2-1, with 13 bases that match TRBD2. Gene TRBJ2-7 matches the end of the DNA better, so the J call may be wrong. CDR3 length equals 17 residues. CDR1 and CDR2 from the germline V gene are LGHNA and YNFKEQ. Here the CDR3 DNA reads TGTGCCAGCAGCCGTAGACTAGCGGGGGGATCCTACAATGAGCAGTACTTC. Encoded protein: CASSRRLAGGSYNEQYF.

This clonotype was found a few times. The chain joins TRBV2 to TRBJ2-1; the D gene is possibly TRBD2 (6 bases). Germline V lookup: CDR1 SNHLY, CDR2 FYNNEI. Trimming took 2 bases from V and 3 from J, leaving 11 bases between them. The CDR3 is made up of 15 amino acids. CDR3 sequence: CASSESAGYYNEQFF. In DNA form, the CDR3 reads TGTGCCAGCAGTGAATCGGCGGGGTACTACAATGAGCAGTTCTTC.

This clonotype was counted only a few times. V and J are TRBV12-3 or TRBV12-4 and TRBJ2-5; possible D gene TRBD2, 6 bases. Between the trimmed V and J ends, which lost 6 bases and 5 bases, there was a span of 13 bases. This CDR3 has 13 amino acids. The CDR3 region is CASRTLARETQYF. Here the CDR3 DNA reads TGTGCCAGCAGGACACTAGCTAGGGAGACCCAGTACTTC.

The V and J genes are TRBV6-6 and TRBJ2-1; 8 bases are a match to TRBD1. With 5 bases clipped from V and 7 bases from J, the junction kept 7 bases outside the gene matches. This CDR3 spans 14 amino acids. The germline V gene has CDR1 MNHNY and CDR2 SVGAGI (reference sequence). CDR3 coding DNA: TGTGCCAGCAGTGCGGGACAGGAAGGGAATGAGCAGTTCTTC. Its protein product is CASSAGQEGNEQFF.

This clonotype was recorded once. The chain couples TRBV14 to TRBJ2-1; 8 bases match TRBD2. Unmatched junction bases numbered 3, after V lost 1 base and J lost 10 bases. The CDR3 is 13 residues long. Looked up from germline, CDR1 is SGHDN and CDR2 is FVKESK. The CDR3 loop reads CASSQVSGIEQFF. For the CDR3, the DNA is TGTGCCAGCAGCCAAGTTAGCGGGATAGAGCAGTTCTTC.

V is TRBV20-1 and J is TRBJ2-1, with TRBD1 matching over 10 bases. The J call may be mistaken, given a closer DNA end match to TRBJ2-7. The CDR3 is 14 residues long. Germline CDR1 and CDR2: DFQATT and SNEGSKA (reference sequence). The CDR3 coding sequence is TGCAGTGCTAACAGCCGGGACAGGGGTCCCGAGCAGTACTTC. Translation gives CSANSRDRGPEQYF.

This chain uses TRBV10-3 with TRBJ2-5; D gene ambiguous. Looked up from germline, CDR1 is ENHRY and CDR2 is SYGVKD. The germline V and J ends were trimmed by 0 bases and 4 bases, with 12 bases remaining between them. The CDR3 contains 15 residues. The CDR3 loop is CAISESVGTVETQYF. The CDR3, as DNA: TGTGCCATCAGTGAGTCGGTTGGCACTGTAGAGACCCAGTACTTC.

This clonotype was seen once. The chain carries TRBV20-1 and TRBJ2-1, with TRBD1 matching 11 bases. CDR3 size: 15 residues. Losses at the gene ends were 5 bases for V and 1 base for J; bases not matched to a gene: 4. Germline assignment: CDR1 DFQATT and CDR2 SNEGSKA (reference sequence). The DNA of the CDR3 is TGCAGTGCTGGAGGGACAGGGGGATCCTACAATGAGCAGTTCTTC. It yields the protein CSAGGTGGSYNEQFF.

With respect to this clonotype: Possible read error: a much larger clone is one base away. This chain connects TRBV13 to TRBJ2-7; 8 bases line up with TRBD1. Germline CDR1 and CDR2: PRHDT and FYEKMQ (reference sequence). Trimming cost V 1 base and J 1 base; bases outside gene matches: 3. The CDR3 extends over 15 amino acids. The CDR3 bases are TGTGCCAGCAGCTTAGTGGACAGGGCTTCCTACGAGCAGTACTTC. This translates into CASSLVDRASYEQYF.

This clonotype appeared a few times. The CDR3: CASSLQLKFYEQYF. The CDR3 nucleotides are TGTGCCAGCAGTTTACAACTAAAATTCTACGAGCAGTACTTC. The rearrangement links TRBV5-6 to TRBJ2-4; D not certain. The closer fit of TRBJ2-7 to the DNA end suggests the J call may be wrong. Germline CDR1 SGHDT, CDR2 YYEEEE. This CDR3 region has 14 residues.

J is TRBJ2-2 and V is TRBV7-2; 10 bases are a match to TRBD2. The length of the CDR3 is 18 residues. The junction had 4 bases not matched to a gene; V was cut back by 0 bases and J by 0 bases. Germline CDR1 is SGHTA and CDR2 is FQGNSA. The CDR3 DNA follows: TGTGCCAGCAGCTTAGCGCTAGCGGGAGCCGCGAACACCGGGGAGCTGTTTTTT. Protein sequence: CASSLALAGAANTGELFF.

This chain uses TRBV12-3 or TRBV12-4 with TRBJ2-2; the match to TRBD1 covers 12 bases. CDR3 size: 19 residues. With 6 bases clipped from V and 0 bases from J, the junction kept 11 bases outside the gene matches. CDR3 nucleotides: TGTGCCAGCAGCAAAATTACCGGGACAGGGGGCCCGAACACCGGGGAGCTGTTTTTT. Translation: CASSKITGTGGPNTGELFF.

CDR3 sequence reads: CASRGITDTQYF. The CDR3 nucleotides read TGTGCCAGCCGTGGGATCACAGATACGCAGTATTTT. The rearrangement joins TRBV10-3 to TRBJ2-3; D call uncertain. CDR3 size: 12 residues. With 10 bases removed from V and 2 bases from J, the gap between germline ends came to 10 bases. CDR1 ENHRY and CDR2 SYGVKD come from the germline V gene.

This sequence joins TRBV5-5 and TRBJ1-1; D remains ambiguous. Trimming shortened V by 2 bases and J by 1 base, and 6 bases separated the two germline ends. CDR3 length: 13 amino acids. Germline assignment: CDR1 SGHKS and CDR2 YYEKEE (reference sequence). Written as DNA, the CDR3 is TGTGCCAGCAGCTTTGCAGAGAACACTGAAGCTTTCTTT. It codes for CASSFAENTEAFF.

The chain combines TRBV4-2 with TRBJ2-1, with 8 bases aligning to TRBD1. Germline V gives CDR1 LGHNA, CDR2 YNFKEQ. V lost 2 bases and J lost 10; bases outside the gene matches: 10. The CDR3 runs to 15 residues. The CDR3 DNA reads TGTGCCAGCAGCCAACTCGGGACAGGATCCAAGGAGCAGTTCTTC. Its protein product is CASSQLGTGSKEQFF.

The genes are TRBV7-2 and TRBJ2-2; no clear D gene. The CDR3 extends over 14 amino acids. Germline lookup yields CDR1 SGHTA and CDR2 FQGNSA. V was pared by 0 bases and J by 6 bases, with 8 bases between. The CDR3 DNA sequence: TGTGCCAGCAGCTTAGCGGGGAAAGCCGGGGAGCTGTTTTTT. As protein: CASSLAGKAGELFF. Looking up the rest from reference TRBV7-2 and TRBJ2-2 gives the full variable domain: GAGVSQSPSNKVTEKGKDVELRCDPISGHTALYWYRQSLGQGLEFLIYFQGNSAPDKSGLPSDRFSAERTGGSVSTLTIQRTQQEDSAVYLCASSLAGKAGELFFGEGSRLTVL.

This clonotype was detected a few times. The chain employs TRBV20-1 and TRBJ1-5; 8 bases are a match to TRBD1. Germline assignment: CDR1 DFQATT and CDR2 SNEGSKA (reference sequence). This CDR3 region has 19 residues. V gave up 4 bases and J gave up 6 bases; unmatched junction bases: 23. CDR3 nucleotides: TGCAGTGCTACCCAAGCTTCGACAGGGGCAATTCTTAGTAGTCAGCCCCAGCATTTT. This encodes CSATQASTGAILSSQPQHF.

The chain has TRBV29-1 and TRBJ2-5, with unresolved D. Trimming removed 4 bases from V and 9 bases from J, with 12 bases in between. Germline V gene sequence: CDR1 SQVTM, CDR2 ANQGSEA. This CDR3 has 11 amino acids. The CDR3 region has the DNA TGCAGCGTTGGAGGAGCCGGGTCCCAGTACTTC. Translation gives CSVGGAGSQYF. Combining the CDR3 with reference TRBV29-1 and TRBJ2-5 gives the whole variable domain SAVISQKPSRDICQRGTSLTIQCQVDSQVTMMFWYRQQPGQSLTLIATANQGSEATYESGFVIDKFPISRPNLTFSTLTVSNMSPEDSSIYLCSVGGAGSQYFGPGTRLLVL.

This clonotype was picked up a small number of times. The gene calls are TRBV21-1 and TRBJ1-2; the D call in the table, TRBD1, was not verified against the DNA. TRBV21-1 is a recognized pseudogene. This CDR3 comprises 13 residues. The chain's CDR3 is CARPLDRRDGYTF. The CDR3 nucleotides read TGTGCCAGACCCTTGGACAGGCGGGATGGCTACACCTTC.

The chain recombines TRBV12-3 or TRBV12-4 with TRBJ1-4, with unresolved D. The V gene lost 7 bases and the J gene lost 5 bases, with 11 bases spanning the gap. The CDR3 extends over 13 amino acids. CDR3 nucleotides: TGTGCCAGCAATGTACGGCAGAATGAAAAACTGTTTTTT. Its translation: CASNVRQNEKLFF.

The V and J genes are TRBV6-5 and TRBJ2-7, with 8 bases lining up with TRBD1. TRBJ2-5 matches the DNA end more closely, so the J call is doubtful. The CDR3 is made up of 15 amino acids. Per the germline V gene, CDR1 is MNHEY and CDR2 is SVGAGI. The chain's CDR3 is CASSYTGQAHETQYF. The CDR3 nucleotides read TGTGCCAGCAGTTACACGGGACAGGCTCACGAGACCCAGTACTTC.

With respect to this clonotype: Being one base from a much bigger clone, this may be a read error. The chain carries TRBV7-2 and TRBJ2-1, with 13 nucleotides matching TRBD2. With the DNA end fitting TRBJ2-7 better, the J assignment may be wrong. The CDR3 is 16 residues long. The germline V gene encodes CDR1 SGHTA and CDR2 FQGNSA. DNA of the CDR3: TGTGCCAGCAGCTTGGTACTAGCGGGGGGGCTTAATGAGCAGTACTTC. Translating it yields CASSLVLAGGLNEQYF.

The chain carries TRBV15 and TRBJ2-5; D uncertain. The V gene's germline CDR1 is LNHNV and CDR2 YYDKDF (reference sequence). Trimming removed 2 bases from V and 2 bases from J, with 12 bases in between. The CDR3 is 15 amino acids. The CDR3 region is CATSRLTADQETQYF. The CDR3, as DNA: TGTGCCACCAGCAGACTAACGGCAGATCAAGAGACCCAGTACTTC.

This clonotype was seen only a few times. This sequence joins TRBV29-1 and TRBJ2-1; 9 bases fit TRBD1. Trimming cost V 3 bases and J 0 bases; bases outside gene matches: 18. This CDR3 contains 20 residues. Germline loops: CDR1 SQVTM, CDR2 ANQGSEA. DNA for the CDR3: TGCAGCGTTGATAGCTCGATCACAGGGGGCTCAATAAGCTCCTACAATGAGCAGTTCTTC. Protein product: CSVDSSITGGSISSYNEQFF.

The CDR3, as DNA: TGCGCCAGCAGTGGGGATTGTACAGCTAGTGAAAAACTGTTTTTT. Translation gives CASSGDCTASEKLFF. The chain couples TRBV10-1 to TRBJ1-4, with D unresolved. Trimming left V 4 bases short and J 7 bases short, with 16 bases between. Germline V gene lookup returns CDR1 WNHNN and CDR2 SYGVQD (reference sequence). The CDR3 runs 15 residues.

The chain combines TRBV20-1 with TRBJ1-1; a weak D match, TRBD1 (5 bases). V dropped 1 base and J dropped 2 bases, with 11 bases sitting between them. The CDR3 totals 14 residues. Germline V gives CDR1 DFQATT, CDR2 SNEGSKA (reference sequence). CDR3 nucleotide sequence: TGCAGTGCTAGAGTGGGGCATCACAACACTGAAGCTTTCTTT. It is translated as CSARVGHHNTEAFF.

This rearrangement joins TRBV28 to TRBJ2-2; 7 bases fit TRBD1. The CDR3 is 15 residues long. Per the germline V gene, CDR1 is MDHEN and CDR2 is SYDVKM. The V segment lost 5 bases and the J segment 0 bases; nucleotides outside the gene matches: 3. The CDR3 DNA is TGTGCCAGCAGTGTGACAGGGCCGAACACCGGGGAGCTGTTTTTT. It is translated as CASSVTGPNTGELFF.

The sample holds one count of this clonotype. The chain has TRBV2 and TRBJ2-2, with a weak D call TRBD2 (5 bases). The germline V gene has CDR1 SNHLY and CDR2 FYNNEI. The CDR3 loop spans 14 amino acids. The V gene lost 5 bases and the J gene lost 2 bases, with 9 bases spanning the gap. As DNA, the CDR3 is TGTGCCAGCAGTTCTGCTAGCAACACCGGGGAGCTGTTTTTT. This codes for CASSSASNTGELFF. Together with reference TRBV2 and TRBJ2-2, the CDR3 gives the full variable domain: EPEVTQTPSHQVTQMGQEVILRCVPISNHLYFYWYRQILGQKVEFLVSFYNNEISEKSEIFDDQFSVERPDGSNFTLKIRSTKLEDSAMYFCASSSASNTGELFFGEGSRLTVL.